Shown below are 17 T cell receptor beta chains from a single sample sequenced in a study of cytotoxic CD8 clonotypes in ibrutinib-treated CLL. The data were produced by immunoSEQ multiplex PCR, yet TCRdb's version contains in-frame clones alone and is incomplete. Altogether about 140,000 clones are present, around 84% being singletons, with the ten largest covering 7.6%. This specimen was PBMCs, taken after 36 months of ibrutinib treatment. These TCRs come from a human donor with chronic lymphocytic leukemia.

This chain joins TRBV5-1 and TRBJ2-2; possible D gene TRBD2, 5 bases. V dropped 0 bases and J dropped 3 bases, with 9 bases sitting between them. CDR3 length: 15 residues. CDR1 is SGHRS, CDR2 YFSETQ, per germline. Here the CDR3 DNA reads TGCGCCAGCAGCTTGGACCTAGCTGACACCGGGGAGCTGTTTTTT. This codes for CASSLDLADTGELFF.

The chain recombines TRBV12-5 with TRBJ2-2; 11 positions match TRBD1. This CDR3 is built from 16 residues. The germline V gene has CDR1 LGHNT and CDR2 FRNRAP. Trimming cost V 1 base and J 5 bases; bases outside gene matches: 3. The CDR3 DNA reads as TGTGCTAGTGGTTTGGCCGGGACAGGGGGAACCGGGGAGCTGTTTTTT. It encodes CASGLAGTGGTGELFF.

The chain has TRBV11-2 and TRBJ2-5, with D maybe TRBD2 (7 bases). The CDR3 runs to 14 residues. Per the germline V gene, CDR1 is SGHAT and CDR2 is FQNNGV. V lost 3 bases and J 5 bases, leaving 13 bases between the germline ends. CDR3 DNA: TGTGCCAGCAGCTTGGTGGGAGGGGGGGAGACCCAGTACTTC. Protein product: CASSLVGGGETQYF.

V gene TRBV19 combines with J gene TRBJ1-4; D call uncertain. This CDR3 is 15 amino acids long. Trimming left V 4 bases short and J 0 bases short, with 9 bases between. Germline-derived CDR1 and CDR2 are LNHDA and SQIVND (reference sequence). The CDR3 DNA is TGTGCCAGTAGTACCGGAGATGCAACTAATGAAAAACTGTTTTTT. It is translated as CASSTGDATNEKLFF.

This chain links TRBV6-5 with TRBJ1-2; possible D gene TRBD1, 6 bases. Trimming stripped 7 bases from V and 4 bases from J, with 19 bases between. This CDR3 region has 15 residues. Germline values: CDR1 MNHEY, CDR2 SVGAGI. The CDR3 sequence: CASTRGGYVTYGYTF. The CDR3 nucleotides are TGTGCCAGCACCCGAGGGGGGTATGTGACCTATGGCTACACCTTC.

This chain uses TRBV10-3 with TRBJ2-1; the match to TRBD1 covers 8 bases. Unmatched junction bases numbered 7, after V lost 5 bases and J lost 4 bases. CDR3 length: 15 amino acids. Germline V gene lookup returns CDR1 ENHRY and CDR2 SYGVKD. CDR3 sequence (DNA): TGTGCCATCAGTATTTCCGGGACAGGTTACAATGAGCAGTTCTTC. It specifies CAISISGTGYNEQFF.

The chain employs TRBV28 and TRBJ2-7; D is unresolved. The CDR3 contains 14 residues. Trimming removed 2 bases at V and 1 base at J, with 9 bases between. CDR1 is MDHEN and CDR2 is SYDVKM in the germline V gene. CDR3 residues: CASSLNGRSYEQYF. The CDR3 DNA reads TGTGCCAGCAGTTTAAACGGACGGTCCTACGAGCAGTACTTC.

As DNA, the CDR3 is TGCGCCAGCAGCTTGGCGGCAGGGGTCCTCACAGATACGCAGTATTTT. This sequence encodes CASSLAAGVLTDTQYF. The V call is TRBV5-1, the J call TRBJ2-3, with D possibly TRBD1 on 6 matching bases. The CDR3 loop spans 16 amino acids. In germline, CDR1 is SGHRS, CDR2 YFSETQ. V was shortened by 0 bases and J by 2 bases, with 13 bases between the two germline ends.

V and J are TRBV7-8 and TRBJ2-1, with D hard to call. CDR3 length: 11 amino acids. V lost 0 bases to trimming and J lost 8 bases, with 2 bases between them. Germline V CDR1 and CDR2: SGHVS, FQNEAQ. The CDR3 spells CASSLAYEQFF. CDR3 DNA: TGTGCCAGCAGCTTAGCTTATGAGCAGTTCTTC.

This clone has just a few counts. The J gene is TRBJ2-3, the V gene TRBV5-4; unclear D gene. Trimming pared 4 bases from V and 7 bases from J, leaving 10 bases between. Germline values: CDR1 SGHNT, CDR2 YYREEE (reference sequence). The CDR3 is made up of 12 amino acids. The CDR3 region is CASSVDGYTQYF. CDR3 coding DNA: TGTGCCAGCAGCGTGGACGGATATACGCAGTATTTT. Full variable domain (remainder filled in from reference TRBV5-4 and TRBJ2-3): ETGVTQSPTHLIKTRGQQVTLRCSSQSGHNTVSWYQQALGQGPQFIFQYYREEENGRGNFPPRFSGLQFPNYSSELNVNALELDDSALYLCASSVDGYTQYFGPGTRLTVL.

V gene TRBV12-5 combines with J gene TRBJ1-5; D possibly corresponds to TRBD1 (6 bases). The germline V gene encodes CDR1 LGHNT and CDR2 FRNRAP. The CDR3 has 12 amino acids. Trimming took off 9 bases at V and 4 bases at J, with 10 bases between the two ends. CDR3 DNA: TGTGCTAGCACGAGGGGGAATCAGCCCCAGCATTTT. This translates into CASTRGNQPQHF.

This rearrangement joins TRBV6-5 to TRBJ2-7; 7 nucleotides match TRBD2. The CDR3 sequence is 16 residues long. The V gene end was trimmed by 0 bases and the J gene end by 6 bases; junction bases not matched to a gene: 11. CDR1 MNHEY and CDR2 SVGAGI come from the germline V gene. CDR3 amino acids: CASSYSFAWTSREQYF. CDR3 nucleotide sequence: TGTGCCAGCAGTTACTCATTTGCTTGGACTAGTCGCGAGCAGTACTTC.

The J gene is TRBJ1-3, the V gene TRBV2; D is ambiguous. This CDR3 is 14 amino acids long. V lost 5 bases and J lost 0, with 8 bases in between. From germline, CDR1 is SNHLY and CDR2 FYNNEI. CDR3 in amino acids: CASSRGSSGNTIYF. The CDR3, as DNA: TGTGCCAGCAGTCGTGGAAGCTCTGGAAACACCATATATTTT.

The CDR3 DNA reads TGTGCCAGCAGTTACTCGAGGACCGGGGAGCTGTTTTTT. This encodes CASSYSRTGELFF. This chain connects TRBV6-5 to TRBJ2-2; D gene unclear. The ends were cut back, 0 bases at V and 5 bases at J, with 4 bases in the middle. Germline V gene lookup returns CDR1 MNHEY and CDR2 SVGAGI. This CDR3 contains 13 residues.

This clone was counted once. CDR3 region: CASSYRGYQPQHF. The CDR3 DNA reads as TGTGCCAGCAGTTACAGGGGTTATCAGCCCCAGCATTTT. The chain recombines TRBV6-5 with TRBJ1-5, with D possibly being TRBD1 (5 bases). The CDR3 contains 13 residues. The V end was cut by 2 bases, the J end by 5 bases, with 7 bases between. Looked up from germline, CDR1 is MNHEY and CDR2 is SVGAGI.

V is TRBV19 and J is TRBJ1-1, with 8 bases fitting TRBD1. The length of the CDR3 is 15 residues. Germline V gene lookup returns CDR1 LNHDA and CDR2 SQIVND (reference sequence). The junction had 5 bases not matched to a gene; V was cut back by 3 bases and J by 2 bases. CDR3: CASSIQGAFNTEAFF. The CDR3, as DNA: TGTGCCAGTAGTATTCAGGGGGCCTTTAACACTGAAGCTTTCTTT.

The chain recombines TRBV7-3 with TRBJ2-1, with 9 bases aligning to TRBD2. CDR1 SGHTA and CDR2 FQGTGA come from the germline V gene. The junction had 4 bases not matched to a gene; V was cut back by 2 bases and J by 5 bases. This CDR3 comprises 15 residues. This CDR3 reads CASSLLAGYHNEQFF. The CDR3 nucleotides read TGTGCCAGCAGCTTACTAGCGGGATATCACAATGAGCAGTTCTTC.